These 29 T cell receptor beta chains share one sample of origin, sequenced in a study of blood T cell repertoires in COVID-19. Libraries were prepared by immunoSEQ multiplex PCR; TCRdb keeps only in-frame clonotypes and omits some of them. The sample holds around 300,000 clones, approximately 91% seen once. The sequenced sample was PBMCs or T cells enriched from blood (not recorded which). The receptor source for this set is a woman aged 35 to 49 who had recovered from COVID-19.

The V call is TRBV5-4, the J call TRBJ2-1; 8 nucleotides agree with TRBD2. The germline V gene encodes CDR1 SGHNT and CDR2 YYREEE (reference sequence). This CDR3 region has 15 residues. V was pared by 2 bases and J by 2 bases, with 3 bases of the junction left unmatched. CDR3 DNA sequence: TGTGCCAGCAGCTTCGGGGGGGGGACCTACAATGAGCAGTTCTTC. It is translated as CASSFGGGTYNEQFF. Full variable domain (missing parts from reference TRBV5-4 and TRBJ2-1): ETGVTQSPTHLIKTRGQQVTLRCSSQSGHNTVSWYQQALGQGPQFIFQYYREEENGRGNFPPRFSGLQFPNYSSELNVNALELDDSALYLCASSFGGGTYNEQFFGPGTRLTVL.

V and J are TRBV6-5 and TRBJ1-1; perhaps TRBD1 as D (5 bases). The ends were cut back, 6 bases at V and 0 bases at J, with 14 bases in the middle. The germline V gene has CDR1 MNHEY and CDR2 SVGAGI. This CDR3 has 15 residues. CDR3: CASRGPNVMNTEAFF. In nucleotides, the CDR3 is TGTGCCAGCAGGGGGCCCAACGTTATGAACACTGAAGCTTTCTTT.

This chain uses TRBV3-1 (or the pseudogene TRBV3-2) with TRBJ2-7; 7 bases match TRBD1. CDR3 length: 15 residues. V was clipped by 4 bases and J by 2 bases; unmatched bases: 8. Germline V gene sequence: CDR1 LGHDT, CDR2 YNNKEL (reference sequence). This CDR3 reads CASSRGQAEAYEQYF. The DNA of the CDR3 is TGTGCCAGCAGCCGTGGACAGGCTGAGGCCTACGAGCAGTACTTC.

The V gene is TRBV7-3, the J gene TRBJ1-1; D is unclear. Trimming took 2 bases from V and 4 from J, leaving 14 bases between them. Looked up from germline, CDR1 is SGHTA and CDR2 is FQGTGA. CDR3 length: 15 amino acids. CDR3 region: CASSLGSGGVTEAFF. DNA of the CDR3: TGTGCCAGCAGCTTAGGGAGCGGAGGTGTCACTGAAGCTTTCTTT.

The chain uses TRBV5-1 and TRBJ2-7; 7 bases agree with TRBD2. With 0 bases clipped from V and 6 bases from J, the junction kept 9 bases outside the gene matches. Looked up from germline, CDR1 is SGHRS and CDR2 is YFSETQ. The CDR3 is made up of 15 amino acids. The CDR3 DNA reads as TGCGCCAGCAGCTTGGTCGGTAGCGGGCAACTCGAGCAGTACTTC. Its translation is CASSLVGSGQLEQYF.

The CDR3 loop reads CATSRAYRGRFQPQHF. The CDR3 bases are TGTGCCACCAGCAGAGCTTACAGGGGGCGCTTTCAGCCCCAGCATTTT. The rearrangement joins TRBV15 to TRBJ1-5; 9 bases fit TRBD1. CDR1 and CDR2 from the germline V gene are LNHNV and YYDKDF (reference sequence). V shed 1 base and J 6 bases; nucleotides not matched to a gene: 7. This CDR3 has 16 residues.

The chain has TRBV7-8 and TRBJ2-1; 14 bases map to TRBD2. Germline V gene sequence: CDR1 SGHVS, CDR2 FQNEAQ. The ends lost 5 bases at V and 8 bases at J; junction bases unmatched: 8. The CDR3 loop spans 16 amino acids. The DNA for the CDR3 is TGTGCCAGCAGCGTAAGACTAGCGGGGGGGCCATATGAGCAGTTCTTC. It encodes CASSVRLAGGPYEQFF.

The rearrangement uses TRBV19 and TRBJ2-7; 11 bases fit TRBD2. J lost 2 bases, V lost 4 bases, and 4 bases had no gene match. CDR1 LNHDA and CDR2 SQIVND come from the germline V gene (reference sequence). The CDR3 has 15 amino acids. The chain's CDR3 is CASSRIAGGPYEQYF. For the CDR3, the DNA is TGTGCCAGTAGTAGGATAGCGGGAGGGCCCTACGAGCAGTACTTC.

This clone was seen a single time. The gene calls are TRBV5-1 and TRBJ2-3; 8 bases map to TRBD1. The length of the CDR3 is 17 residues. CDR1 and CDR2 (germline): SGHRS, YFSETQ. J lost 4 bases, V lost 4 bases, and 14 bases had no gene match. The CDR3 DNA sequence: TGCGCCAGCAGCGTAACTCGCGGACAGGGTAAAGCAGATACGCAGTATTTT. It translates to CASSVTRGQGKADTQYF.

V and J are TRBV7-8 and TRBJ2-1, with TRBD1 matching over 11 bases. Germline trimming cut 5 bases from V and 7 bases from J; bases unmatched to any gene: 16. Germline V gene sequence: CDR1 SGHVS, CDR2 FQNEAQ. The CDR3 spans 18 residues. CDR3 DNA: TGTGCCAGCAGCCGAGCCCCCCTAGGACAGGGGGCGACGAATGAGCAGTTCTTC. It is translated as CASSRAPLGQGATNEQFF.

The genes are TRBV19 and TRBJ1-5; 8 bases are a match to TRBD1. CDR1 is LNHDA, CDR2 SQIVND, per germline (reference sequence). The CDR3 contains 16 residues. The J segment lost 2 bases and the V segment lost 4 bases, leaving 7 bases of the junction unmatched. CDR3 region: CASSTYRGIRNQPQHF. The CDR3 bases are TGTGCCAGTAGTACATACAGGGGGATCCGCAATCAGCCCCAGCATTTT.

A few counts support this clone. The chain has TRBV2 and TRBJ2-3, with D possibly TRBD2 on 5 matching bases. CDR3 length: 16 amino acids. V was shortened by 5 bases and J by 6 bases, with 21 bases between the two germline ends. Germline CDR1 SNHLY, CDR2 FYNNEI. The CDR3 reads CASSQEGDGVGDTQYF. The CDR3 DNA follows: TGTGCCAGCAGTCAAGAAGGAGACGGGGTTGGGGATACGCAGTATTTT.

This chain joins TRBV30 and TRBJ2-5; 8 bases match TRBD1. The CDR3 contains 15 residues. The germline V gene encodes CDR1 GTSNPN and CDR2 SVGIG (reference sequence). J was trimmed by 4 bases and V by 1 base; bases with no gene match: 8. This CDR3 reads CAWSAFGQGRETQYF. The CDR3 DNA sequence: TGTGCCTGGAGTGCTTTCGGACAGGGAAGAGAGACCCAGTACTTC.

The chain recombines TRBV12-5 with TRBJ1-1; D ambiguous. Germline CDR1 LGHNT, CDR2 FRNRAP. Between the trimmed V and J ends, which lost 9 bases and 7 bases, there was a span of 15 bases. This CDR3 region has 12 residues. CDR3 region: CASLNSGGEAFF. The CDR3 nucleotides are TGTGCTAGCCTTAACTCTGGTGGTGAAGCTTTCTTT.

The chain is built from TRBV18 and TRBJ1-2, with unresolved D. The V gene lost 5 bases and the J gene lost 2 bases, with 6 bases spanning the gap. CDR1 is KGHSH, CDR2 LQKENI, per germline. The CDR3 length is 12 residues. The CDR3 DNA follows: TGTGCCAGCTCAGAGTCCAACTATGGCTACACCTTC. Translating it yields CASSESNYGYTF.

In the case of this clone: Other DNA sequences in the sample encode the same CDR3. This chain uses TRBV3-1 (or the pseudogene TRBV3-2) with TRBJ2-2; TRBD2 might be the D (6 bases). The germline V gene encodes CDR1 LGHDT and CDR2 YNNKEL (reference sequence). This CDR3 is 15 amino acids long. Trimming removed 1 base at V and 4 bases at J, with 10 bases between. The chain's CDR3 is CASSQGRRGTGELFF. The CDR3 nucleotides are TGTGCCAGCAGCCAAGGCCGGCGGGGCACCGGGGAGCTGTTTTTT.

This clone was counted many times. This chain joins TRBV7-9 and TRBJ1-2, with 7 bases aligning to TRBD1. The CDR3 sequence is 14 residues long. The trim removed 6 bases at V and 6 bases at J, leaving 10 bases unmatched. CDR1 SEHNR and CDR2 FQNEAQ come from the germline V gene (reference sequence). CDR3 sequence (DNA): TGTGCCAGCAGGGTAAGGGGGCGCGGGGATGGCTACACCTTC. Translated, it gives CASRVRGRGDGYTF. Full variable domain (missing parts from reference TRBV7-9 and TRBJ1-2): DTGVSQNPRHKITKRGQNVTFRCDPISEHNRLYWYRQTLGQGPEFLTYFQNEAQLEKSRLLSDRFSAERPKGSFSTLEIQRTEQGDSAMYLCASRVRGRGDGYTFGSGTRLTVV.

The J gene is TRBJ1-6, the V gene TRBV5-1, with 7 bases that match TRBD1. This CDR3 region has 16 residues. J gave up 11 bases and V 4 bases, and 15 bases lay outside the gene matches. Germline V gene sequence: CDR1 SGHRS, CDR2 YFSETQ. CDR3 region: CASSRTGLGGLAPLHF. In nucleotides, the CDR3 is TGCGCCAGCAGCAGGACAGGCCTTGGAGGTCTGGCACCCCTCCACTTT.

Written as DNA, the CDR3 is TGTGCCAGTAGTATAGTGAACAGGCCGCTCACGCAGTATTTT. Its protein product is CASSIVNRPLTQYF. The V call is TRBV19, the J call TRBJ2-3; TRBD1 is a possible D gene (5 bases). Germline V gene sequence: CDR1 LNHDA, CDR2 SQIVND (reference sequence). V shed 1 base and J shed 9 bases, with 14 bases lying between them. This CDR3 comprises 14 residues.

This clone appeared a few times. The chain has TRBV10-1 and TRBJ2-7; a weak D match, TRBD1 (5 bases). Germline CDR1 is WNHNN and CDR2 is SYGVQD (reference sequence). CDR3 length equals 16 residues. The V gene lost 0 bases and the J gene lost 0 bases, with 12 bases spanning the gap. The CDR3 sequence: CASSESRRGSSYEQYF. The CDR3, as DNA: TGCGCCAGCAGTGAGTCGCGTAGGGGCAGCTCCTACGAGCAGTACTTC.

CDR3 loop: CASRPSGGTSFTGELFF. The CDR3 nucleotides are TGTGCCAGTAGACCTAGCGGGGGGACGTCATTCACCGGGGAGCTGTTTTTT. The J gene is TRBJ2-2, the V gene TRBV19; 11 positions match TRBD2. The CDR3 is 17 residues long. Germline V gives CDR1 LNHDA, CDR2 SQIVND (reference sequence). Unmatched junction bases numbered 10, after V lost 6 bases and J lost 4 bases.

The chain combines TRBV5-4 with TRBJ2-3; 10 positions match TRBD2. CDR3 size: 15 residues. In germline, CDR1 is SGHNT, CDR2 YYREEE (reference sequence). Trimming removed 5 bases from V and 8 bases from J; junction bases left unmatched: 11. CDR3 nucleotide sequence: TGTGCCAGCAGGCAAGCGGGAGGGCCGGGCTTTACGCAGTATTTT. Translation: CASRQAGGPGFTQYF.

The CDR3 reads CASSDIGATNEKLFF. The CDR3 region has the DNA TGTGCCAGCAGTGATATCGGTGCAACTAATGAAAAACTGTTTTTT. The chain recombines TRBV2 with TRBJ1-4, with D unclear. Per the germline V gene, CDR1 is SNHLY and CDR2 is FYNNEI. The CDR3 covers 15 residues. Between the trimmed V and J ends, which lost 3 bases and 0 bases, there was a span of 8 bases.

The genes are TRBV29-1 and TRBJ1-2, with D possibly TRBD1 on 5 matching bases. V lost 2 bases, J lost 1 base, and 17 bases lay in between. Germline V gene data show CDR1 as SQVTM and CDR2 as ANQGSEA. The CDR3 totals 16 residues. CDR3 DNA sequence: TGCAGCGTTGAAACCTTGGGGCAGGCAATTAACTATGGCTACACCTTC. The encoded protein is CSVETLGQAINYGYTF.

The chain has TRBV5-4 and TRBJ2-2, with a weak D call TRBD1 (6 bases). The germline V and J ends were trimmed by 3 bases and 6 bases, with 12 bases remaining between them. The CDR3 runs 14 residues. Germline V gives CDR1 SGHNT, CDR2 YYREEE (reference sequence). Written as DNA, the CDR3 is TGTGCCAGCAGCTGGGACATGAGGGCCGGGGAGCTGTTTTTT. Its protein product is CASSWDMRAGELFF. The entire variable domain, with the rest obtained from reference TRBV5-4 and TRBJ2-2, is as follows: ETGVTQSPTHLIKTRGQQVTLRCSSQSGHNTVSWYQQALGQGPQFIFQYYREEENGRGNFPPRFSGLQFPNYSSELNVNALELDDSALYLCASSWDMRAGELFFGEGSRLTVL.

This chain links TRBV30 with TRBJ1-5; 8 nucleotides line up with TRBD1. V lost 2 bases and J lost 3; bases outside the gene matches: 9. The germline gives CDR1 GTSNPN, CDR2 SVGIG (reference sequence). The CDR3 covers 16 residues. The CDR3 spells CAWSRSGQAVNQPQHF. The DNA for the CDR3 is TGTGCCTGGAGTCGGTCGGGACAGGCGGTCAATCAGCCCCAGCATTTT.

The chain recombines TRBV6-5 with TRBJ2-7, with 7 bases that match TRBD1. V shed 5 bases and J 6 bases; nucleotides not matched to a gene: 10. Germline lookup yields CDR1 MNHEY and CDR2 SVGAGI. The CDR3 loop spans 14 amino acids. CDR3: CASSNRDRVSEQYF. DNA of the CDR3: TGTGCCAGCAGTAATCGAGACAGGGTAAGCGAGCAGTACTTC.

The chain is built from TRBV5-1 and TRBJ2-1; 7 bases line up with TRBD2. This CDR3 is 14 amino acids long. Germline assignment: CDR1 SGHRS and CDR2 YFSETQ. Losses at the gene ends were 0 bases for V and 3 bases for J; bases not matched to a gene: 0. This CDR3 reads CASSLGDYYNEQFF. The CDR3 DNA sequence: TGCGCCAGCAGCTTGGGGGACTACTACAATGAGCAGTTCTTC.

V gene TRBV5-1 combines with J gene TRBJ2-2, with 7 bases lining up with TRBD1. CDR3 length: 18 amino acids. Germline CDR1 SGHRS, CDR2 YFSETQ. V was clipped by 2 bases and J by 0 bases; unmatched bases: 10. CDR3 sequence: CASSFRDRASANTGELFF. In nucleotides, the CDR3 is TGCGCCAGCAGCTTTCGGGACAGAGCCTCCGCGAACACCGGGGAGCTGTTTTTT.